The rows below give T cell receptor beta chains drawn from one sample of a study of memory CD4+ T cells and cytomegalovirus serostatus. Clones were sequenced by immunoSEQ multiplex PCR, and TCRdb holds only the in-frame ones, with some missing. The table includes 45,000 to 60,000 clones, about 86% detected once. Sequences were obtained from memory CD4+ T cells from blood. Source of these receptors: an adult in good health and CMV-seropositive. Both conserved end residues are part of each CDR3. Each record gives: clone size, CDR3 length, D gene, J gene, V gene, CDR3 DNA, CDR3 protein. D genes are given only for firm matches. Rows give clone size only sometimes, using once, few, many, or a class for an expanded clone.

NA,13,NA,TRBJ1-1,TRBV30,TGTGCCTGGAGTGTTGGGCCCAGGGGTGAAGCTTTCTTT,CAWSVGPRGEAFF
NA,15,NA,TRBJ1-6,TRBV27,TGTGCCAGCAGGCCACAGCGCGGGAATAATTCACCCCTCCACTTT,CASRPQRGNNSPLHF
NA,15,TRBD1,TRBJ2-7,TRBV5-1,TGCGCCAGCAGAGCCCTGGGGACAGGGGGCAACGAGCAGTACTTC,CASRALGTGGNEQYF
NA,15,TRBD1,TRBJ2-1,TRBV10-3,TGTGCCATCAGTGGGCAGGGGGCGGAATCGAATGAGCAGTTCTTC,CAISGQGAESNEQFF
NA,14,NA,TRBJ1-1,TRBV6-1,TGTGCCAGCAGTGAAGGGGGGTTCAACACTGAAGCTTTCTTT,CASSEGGFNTEAFF
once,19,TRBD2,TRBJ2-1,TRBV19,TGTGCCAGTAGTAAAACCCGCCCCAAGACTAGCGCGAGGGTAAATGAGCAGTTCTTC,CASSKTRPKTSARVNEQFF
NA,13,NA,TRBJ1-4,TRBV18,TGTGCCAGCTCAACGGCCCCTTGGGAAAAACTGTTTTTT,CASSTAPWEKLFF
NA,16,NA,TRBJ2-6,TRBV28,TGTGCCAGCAGCCCCGCCGACGGCTCTGGGGCCAACGTCCTGACTTTC,CASSPADGSGANVLTF
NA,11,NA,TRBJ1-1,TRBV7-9,TGTGCCAGCAGCTTAAAGGGGGAAGCTTTCTTT,CASSLKGEAFF
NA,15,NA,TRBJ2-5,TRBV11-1,TGTGCCAGCAGCCCCGGACTATTGCGTCTGGAGACCCAGTACTTC,CASSPGLLRLETQYF
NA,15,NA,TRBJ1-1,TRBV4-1,TGCGCCAGCAGCCGGGATACCGGGGGGGGAACTGAAGCTTTCTTT,CASSRDTGGGTEAFF
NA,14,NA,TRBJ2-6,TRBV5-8,TGTGCCAGCATCCCCTCCTCTGGGGCCAACGTCCTGACTTTC,CASIPSSGANVLTF
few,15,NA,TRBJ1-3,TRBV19,TGTGCCAGTAGTTCGCGCCGACCCTCTGGAAACACCATATATTTT,CASSSRRPSGNTIYF
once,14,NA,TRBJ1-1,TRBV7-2,TGTGCCAGCAGCAAACAGGGTGCGAACACTGAAGCTTTCTTT,CASSKQGANTEAFF
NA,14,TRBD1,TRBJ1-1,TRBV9,TGTGCCAGCACCCGTTTGGGGACAGGGACTGAAGCTTTCTTT,CASTRLGTGTEAFF
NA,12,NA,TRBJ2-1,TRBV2,TGTGCCAGCAAAGGATTATACAATGAGCAGTTCTTC,CASKGLYNEQFF
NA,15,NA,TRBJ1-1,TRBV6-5,TGTGCCAGCAGCCCCCCGGGGGGGGCAAGAACTGAAGCTTTCTTT,CASSPPGGARTEAFF
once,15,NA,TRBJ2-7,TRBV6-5,TGTGCCAGCAGCCTAACGGGGACCTTCTCCTACGAGCAGTACTTC,CASSLTGTFSYEQYF
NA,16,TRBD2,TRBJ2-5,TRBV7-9,TGTGCCAGCAGCCCGCCGACTAGCTTTCCTCAAGAGACCCAGTACTTC,CASSPPTSFPQETQYF
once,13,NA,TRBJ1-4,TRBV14,TGTGCCAGCAGACGGGTGGGAAGTGAAAAACTGTTTTTT,CASRRVGSEKLFF
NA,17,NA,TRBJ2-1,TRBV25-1,TGTGCCAGCAGTGAATATAAGTCTAGCCGAGTAGACAATGAGCAGTTCTTC,CASSEYKSSRVDNEQFF
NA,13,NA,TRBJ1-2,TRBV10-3,TGTGCCATCAGTGAAAACAGTGACTATGGCTACACCTTC,CAISENSDYGYTF
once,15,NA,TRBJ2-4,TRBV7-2,TGTGCCAGCAGCCCCCTCGGCGCCAAGAAAAACATTCAGTACTTC,CASSPLGAKKNIQYF
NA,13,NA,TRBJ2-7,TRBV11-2,TGTGCCAGCAGCTTAGGGGGCATTGTAGAGCAGTACTTC,CASSLGGIVEQYF
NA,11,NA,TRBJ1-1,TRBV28,TGTGCCAGCAGTTTAGGTCTCGGGGCTTTCTTT,CASSLGLGAFF
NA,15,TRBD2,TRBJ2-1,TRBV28,TGTGCCAGCAGTTTACTCCGAAAGGGAGGGAATGAGCAGTTCTTC,CASSLLRKGGNEQFF